The present entry profiles one T cell receptor (beta chain) with its context. What it binds is unknown. Second-dose schedules of about 4 or about 12 weeks were combined. This entry is derived from a study of T cell responses to AZD1222 COVID-19 vaccine. Study-wide results and caveats: The sample set comprised mostly white British donors with more females, and clonal diversity was possibly underestimated. As reported, nearly half of all spike-specific TCRs target variant regions that are unmutated.

Libraries were prepared by immunoSEQ multiplex PCR; TCRdb keeps only in-frame clonotypes and omits some of them. The data show roughly 190,000 clones, with just over 90% seen just once and around 3.7% held by the top ten. The TCR comes from an adult who received the AZD1222 COVID-19 vaccine. The sequences come from peripheral blood, collected 28 days after the second AZD1222 dose.

In DNA form, the CDR3 reads TGTGCCAGCAGCTTATGGCGGGAGGGCCCCTTCTACAATGAGCAGTTCTTC. Protein: CASSLWREGPFYNEQFF. The V and J genes are TRBV11-3 and TRBJ2-1, with 9 bases that match TRBD2. J was trimmed by 3 bases and V by 2 bases; bases with no gene match: 8. The CDR3 has 17 amino acids. Per germline, CDR1 SGHNT and CDR2 YENEEA.